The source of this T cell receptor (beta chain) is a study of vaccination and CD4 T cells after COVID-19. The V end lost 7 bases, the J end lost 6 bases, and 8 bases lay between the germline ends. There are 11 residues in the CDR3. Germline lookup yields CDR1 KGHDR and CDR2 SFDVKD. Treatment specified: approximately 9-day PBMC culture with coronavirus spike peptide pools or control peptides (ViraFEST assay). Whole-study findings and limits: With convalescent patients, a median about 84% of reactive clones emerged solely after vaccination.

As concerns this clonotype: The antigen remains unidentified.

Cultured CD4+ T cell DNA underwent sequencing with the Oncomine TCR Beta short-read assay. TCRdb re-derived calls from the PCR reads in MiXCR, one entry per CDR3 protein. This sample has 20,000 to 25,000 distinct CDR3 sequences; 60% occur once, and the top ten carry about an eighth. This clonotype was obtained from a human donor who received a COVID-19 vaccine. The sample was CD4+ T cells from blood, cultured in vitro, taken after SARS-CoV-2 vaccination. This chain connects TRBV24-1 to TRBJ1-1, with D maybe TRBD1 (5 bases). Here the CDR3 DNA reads TGTGCCACCAGGCTAGGGGCTGAAGCTTTCTTT. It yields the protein CATRLGAEAFF.